Given below is one T cell receptor beta chain in context. This sample was taken from a study of control samples from healthy donors and cancer patients. TCRdb's copy holds only in-frame clones and misses some; the assay was immunoSEQ multiplex PCR. The table has under 95,000 clones, approximately 90% seen once. Sequencing used blood. The sequence derives from a woman in her 30s in good health.

DNA for the CDR3: TGTGCCAGCAGCTTGACAGGGTTGGGTGAAGCTTTCTTT. The encoded protein is CASSLTGLGEAFF. The chain links TRBV6-5 to TRBJ1-1, with 7 positions matching TRBD1. V lost 6 bases and J lost 7; bases outside the gene matches: 8. The CDR3 contains 13 residues. Per germline, CDR1 MNHEY and CDR2 SVGAGI.